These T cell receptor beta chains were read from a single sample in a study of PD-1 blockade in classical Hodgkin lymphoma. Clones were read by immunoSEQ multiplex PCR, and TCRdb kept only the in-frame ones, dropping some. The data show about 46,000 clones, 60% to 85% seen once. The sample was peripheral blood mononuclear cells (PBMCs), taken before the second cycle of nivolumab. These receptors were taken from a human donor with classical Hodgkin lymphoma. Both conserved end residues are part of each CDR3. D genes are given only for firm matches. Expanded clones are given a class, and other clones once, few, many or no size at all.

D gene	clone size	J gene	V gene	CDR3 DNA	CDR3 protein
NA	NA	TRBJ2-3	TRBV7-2	TGTGCCAGCAGCTCTCGTCCGGGATCAGATACGCAGTATTTT	CASSSRPGSDTQYF
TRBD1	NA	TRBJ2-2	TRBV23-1	TGCGCCAGTCGACAGGGTAGCAAAGCGAACACCGGGGAGCTGTTTTTT	CASRQGSKANTGELFF
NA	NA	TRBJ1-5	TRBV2	TGTGCCACCGCCCGCCGCAATCAGCCCCAGCATTTT	CATARRNQPQHF
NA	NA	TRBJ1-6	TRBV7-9	TGTGCCAGCAGCCACTCCGAGACAGCCTCACCCCTCCACTTT	CASSHSETASPLHF
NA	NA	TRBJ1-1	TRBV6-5	TGTGCCAGCAGTTACGGGGGGGGGAGCACTGAAGCTTTCTTT	CASSYGGGSTEAFF
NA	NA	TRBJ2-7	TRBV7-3	TGTGCCAGCAGCCCACAGGTGGGATACTACGAGCAGTACTTC	CASSPQVGYYEQYF
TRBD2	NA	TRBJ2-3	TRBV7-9	TGTGCCAGCAGCCCTCCCCGGCTAGCGGATACATCTAGCACAGATACGCAGTATTTT	CASSPPRLADTSSTDTQYF
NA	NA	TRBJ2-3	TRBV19	TGTGCCAGTAGTATCGGGCGAGGGGGTTTTAGCACAGATACGCAGTATTTT	CASSIGRGGFSTDTQYF
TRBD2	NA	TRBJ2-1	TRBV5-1	TGCGCCAGCAGCTTGTGGAGCGGGGGGGCCGGGGAGCAGTTCTTC	CASSLWSGGAGEQFF
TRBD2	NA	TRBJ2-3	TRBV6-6	TGTGCCAGCAGTCGACAAAGGCGGGAGATAGATACGCAGTATTTT	CASSRQRREIDTQYF
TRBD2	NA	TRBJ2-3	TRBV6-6	TGTGCCAGCAGTTCTGAAGCGGGAGTTAGCACAGATACGCAGTATTTT	CASSSEAGVSTDTQYF
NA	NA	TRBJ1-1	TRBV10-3	TGTGCCATCAAGGAGGAGTCCCGGGCTGAAGCTTTCTTT	CAIKEESRAEAFF
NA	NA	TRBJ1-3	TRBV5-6	TGTGCCAGCAGCTTAGCCCACTACCAATCTGGAAACACCATATATTTT	CASSLAHYQSGNTIYF
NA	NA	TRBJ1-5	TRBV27	TGTGCCAGCAGTTTAATAATGGGGGACAATCAGCCCCAGCATTTT	CASSLIMGDNQPQHF
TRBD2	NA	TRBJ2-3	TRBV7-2	TGTGCCAGCAGCACTAGCGGCTTTTACACAGATACGCAGTATTTT	CASSTSGFYTDTQYF
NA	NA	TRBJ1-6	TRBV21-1	TGTGCCAGCAGCAGCACAGGGTCCCTCTCCTATAATTCACCCCTCCACTTT	CASSSTGSLSYNSPLHF
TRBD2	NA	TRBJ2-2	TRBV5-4	TGTGCCAGCAGCTTGGGGACCATCAGAACGGGGGGCACCGGGGAGCTGTTTTTT	CASSLGTIRTGGTGELFF
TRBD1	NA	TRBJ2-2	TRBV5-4	TGTGCCAGCAGCTGGCGACAGGGTTACACCGGGGAGCTGTTTTTT	CASSWRQGYTGELFF
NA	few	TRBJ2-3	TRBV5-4	TGTGCCAGCAGCTTGGAACCTGAGACGTACCTCACAGATACGCAGTATTTT	CASSLEPETYLTDTQYF
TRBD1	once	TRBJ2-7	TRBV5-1	TGCGCCAGCAGCCGAACCTCGGGACAGCCCTCCCCCTCCTACGAGCAGTACTTC	CASSRTSGQPSPSYEQYF
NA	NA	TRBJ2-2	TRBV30	TGTGCCTGGAGGAGACAGGGGGAGCTGTTTTTT	CAWRRQGELFF
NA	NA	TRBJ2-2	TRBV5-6	TGTGCCAGCAGCCTTCCACAGGGTAACACCGGGGAGCTGTTTTTT	CASSLPQGNTGELFF
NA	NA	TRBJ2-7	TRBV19	TGTGCCAGTAGTATAGATATAGGAGGCGAGCAGTACTTC	CASSIDIGGEQYF
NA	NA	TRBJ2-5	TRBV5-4	TGTGCCAGCAGCCCCGCCCTCCAAGAGACCCAGTACTTC	CASSPALQETQYF
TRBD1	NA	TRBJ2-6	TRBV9	TGTGCCAGCAGCGTACTATCAGGACAGGGTAGGAGCTCTGGGGCCAACGTCCTGACTTTC	CASSVLSGQGRSSGANVLTF
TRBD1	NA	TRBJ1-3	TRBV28	TGTGCCAGCAGAGACAGGGCTGGAAACACCATATATTTT	CASRDRAGNTIYF
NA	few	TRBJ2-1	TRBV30	TGTGCCTGGAGTGTGGCAGTGTCCCACTATGAGCAGTTCTTC	CAWSVAVSHYEQFF
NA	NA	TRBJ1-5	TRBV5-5	TGTGCCAGCAGCTTGGTGGATCAGCCCCAGCATTTT	CASSLVDQPQHF
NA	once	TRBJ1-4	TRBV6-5	TGTGCCAGCGCGGAAACAACTAATGAAAAACTGTTTTTT	CASAETTNEKLFF
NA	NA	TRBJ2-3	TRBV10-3	TGTGCCATCAGTGGAACTACCGATACGCAGTATTTT	CAISGTTDTQYF
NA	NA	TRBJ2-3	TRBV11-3	TGTGCCAGCAGCGGCGAGGGGGATAGCACAGATACGCAGTATTTT	CASSGEGDSTDTQYF
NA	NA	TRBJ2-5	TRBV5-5	TGTGCCAGCAGCTTGCGGAAGGAGACCCAGTACTTC	CASSLRKETQYF
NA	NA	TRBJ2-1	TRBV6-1	TGTGCCAGCAGTGAGGACTTCGAGTTCTATGAGCAGTTCTTC	CASSEDFEFYEQFF
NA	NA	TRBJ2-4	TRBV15	TGTGCCACCAGCAAGGATGGGGGGGCTGCCAAAAACATTCAGTACTTC	CATSKDGGAAKNIQYF
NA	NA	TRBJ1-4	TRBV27	TGTGCCAGCACCCCGGTGGGCAGACAGCATGAAAAACTGTTTTTT	CASTPVGRQHEKLFF
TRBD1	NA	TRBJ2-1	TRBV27	TGTGCCAGCAGTTTAGGATTCGGGACAGGGGGCATCCATGAGCAGTTCTTC	CASSLGFGTGGIHEQFF
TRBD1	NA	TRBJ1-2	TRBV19	TGTGCCAGTAGCCCGACAGGGTGGGTCGGCTACACCTTC	CASSPTGWVGYTF
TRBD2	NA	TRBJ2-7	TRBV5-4	TGTGCCAGCAGCTTGGGCGGCGGGAGCAAATATGACGAGCAGTACTTC	CASSLGGGSKYDEQYF
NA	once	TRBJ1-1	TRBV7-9	TGTGCCAGCAGCTTAAGGAGGCAGGGTGGAGGGAACACTGAAGCTTTCTTT	CASSLRRQGGGNTEAFF
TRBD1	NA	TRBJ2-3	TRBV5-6	TGTGCCAGCAGCCCGTCGGGACAGGGGTTCTCAGATACGCAGTATTTT	CASSPSGQGFSDTQYF
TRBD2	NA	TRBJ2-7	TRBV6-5	TGTGCCAGCAGTTACCGGGAGGGGGTCCCCGAGCAGTACTTC	CASSYREGVPEQYF
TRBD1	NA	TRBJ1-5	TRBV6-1	TGTGCCAGCAGTGCACAGGGGGCACATCAGCCCCAGCATTTT	CASSAQGAHQPQHF